Below are 31 T cell receptor beta chains sequenced from a single sample in a study of shared clonotypes between healthy human individuals. Generated by immunoSEQ multiplex PCR, the TCRdb table keeps only in-frame clones and is missing some. There are approximately 510,000 clones in the sample; less than 85% occur only once, and approximately 12% lies in the top ten. The specimen sequenced was PBMCs. The source of these receptors is a woman aged 40 to 50 in good health. Some clones in this sample may be carry-over from other donors' samples.

This clone occurred a few times. The rearrangement uses TRBV2 and TRBJ1-1; TRBD1 agrees at 7 bases. Germline CDR1 SNHLY, CDR2 FYNNEI. This CDR3 contains 13 residues. Trimming cost V 7 bases and J 5 bases; bases outside gene matches: 7. The CDR3 loop reads CASTNDRETEAFF. The CDR3 nucleotides are TGTGCCAGCACTAATGACAGGGAAACTGAAGCTTTCTTT.

This chain connects TRBV14 to TRBJ1-1; tentatively, D is TRBD1 (5 bases). The CDR3 loop spans 13 amino acids. Trimming left V 5 bases short and J 1 base short, with 8 bases between. Germline V gene lookup returns CDR1 SGHDN and CDR2 FVKESK. CDR3 sequence reads: CASSFQGNTEAFF. CDR3 DNA sequence: TGTGCCAGCAGCTTCCAGGGGAACACTGAAGCTTTCTTT.

This chain joins TRBV9 and TRBJ2-2, with D perhaps TRBD2 (6 bases). Germline values: CDR1 SGDLS, CDR2 YYNGEE. With 4 bases removed from V and 7 bases from J, the gap between germline ends came to 11 bases. The CDR3 contains 13 residues. The DNA for the CDR3 is TGTGCCAGCAGCCCCGGCGGGGACGGGGAGCTGTTTTTT. It translates to CASSPGGDGELFF.

There are many counts of this clone. The V gene is TRBV4-2, the J gene TRBJ2-5; D unresolved. The CDR3 spans 15 residues. The V gene's germline CDR1 is LGHNA and CDR2 YNFKEQ. V lost 1 base and J lost 2, with 11 bases in between. CDR3 sequence (DNA): TGTGCCAGCAGCCAAGGACCGCTAAAACAAGAGACCCAGTACTTC. It yields the protein CASSQGPLKQETQYF.

The chain has TRBV5-5 and TRBJ2-5, with 7 bases aligning to TRBD1. J lost 4 bases, V lost 5 bases, and 5 bases had no gene match. CDR1 is SGHKS, CDR2 YYEKEE, per germline (reference sequence). This CDR3 has 13 amino acids. CDR3 protein: CASSLTGLETQYF. In DNA, the CDR3 is TGTGCCAGCAGTTTGACAGGGTTAGAGACCCAGTACTTC.

The DNA for the CDR3 is TGTGCCAGCAGTTACTTCGGGGGGGCGTCCTACGAGCAGTACTTC. This gives the protein CASSYFGGASYEQYF. The chain joins TRBV6-6 to TRBJ2-7, with 8 bases identical to TRBD2. V was clipped by 1 base and J by 1 base; unmatched bases: 3. Germline CDR1 MNHNY, CDR2 SVGAGI (reference sequence). This CDR3 region has 15 residues.

V gene TRBV19 combines with J gene TRBJ2-7; TRBD2 agrees at 9 bases. Unmatched junction bases numbered 10, after V lost 5 bases and J lost 5 bases. The CDR3 is 15 residues long. Per the germline V gene, CDR1 is LNHDA and CDR2 is SQIVND (reference sequence). The DNA for the CDR3 is TGTGCCAGTAGTGTTTTTAGCGGGAGAGCTGACGAGCAGTACTTC. This sequence encodes CASSVFSGRADEQYF.

For this clone: Other DNA sequences within the sample encode an identical CDR3. The rearrangement uses TRBV5-4 and TRBJ2-7, with 7 bases that match TRBD1. V shed 0 bases, J shed 5 bases, and the junction held 5 bases outside the gene matches. There are 14 residues in the CDR3. Germline-derived CDR1 and CDR2 are SGHNT and YYREEE (reference sequence). The CDR3 DNA sequence: TGTGCCAGCAGCTTGGTAAGAGGGGGCAACGAGCAGTACTTC. As protein: CASSLVRGGNEQYF.

This chain joins TRBV28 and TRBJ2-5; D unresolved. CDR3 size: 14 residues. Between the trimmed V and J ends, which lost 4 bases and 1 base, there was a span of 10 bases. CDR1 is MDHEN, CDR2 SYDVKM, per germline. The CDR3 region has the DNA TGTGCCAGCAGTTCACACTCTTCCCAAGAGACCCAGTACTTC. It codes for CASSSHSSQETQYF.

This clone was seen only a few times. The chain is built from TRBV7-2 and TRBJ2-3; no definite D call. The CDR3 sequence is 16 residues long. V lost 0 bases, J lost 0 bases, and 10 bases lay in between. The V gene's germline CDR1 is SGHTA and CDR2 FQGNSA. CDR3 nucleotides: TGTGCCAGCAGCTTAGCGGCGGTAGCTAGCACAGATACGCAGTATTTT. Translated, it gives CASSLAAVASTDTQYF.

The chain has TRBV6-5 and TRBJ1-2; 7 bases match TRBD1. The CDR3 runs to 12 residues. Germline V gene lookup returns CDR1 MNHEY and CDR2 SVGAGI. J lost 7 bases, V lost 6 bases, and 5 bases had no gene match. Here the CDR3 reads CASRPGGFGYTF. In DNA, the CDR3 is TGTGCCAGCAGACCAGGGGGTTTTGGCTACACCTTC.

Only one count was recorded for this clone. The chain links TRBV5-1 to TRBJ1-1, with D possibly matching TRBD1 (5 bases). This CDR3 contains 17 residues. From germline, CDR1 is SGHRS and CDR2 YFSETQ. The V and J ends lost 2 bases and 2 bases respectively, with 19 bases between them. The CDR3 here is CASSLGLLGGANTEAFF. The CDR3 coding sequence is TGCGCCAGCAGCTTAGGCTTACTTGGCGGGGCTAACACTGAAGCTTTCTTT. The full variable domain, rest sourced from reference TRBV5-1 and TRBJ1-1, is KAGVTQTPRYLIKTRGQQVTLSCSPISGHRSVSWYQQTPGQGLQFLFEYFSETQRNKGNFPGRFSGRQFSNSRSEMNVSTLELGDSALYLCASSLGLLGGANTEAFFGQGTRLTVV.

The chain recombines TRBV29-1 with TRBJ2-7, with TRBD1 matching 7 bases. The CDR3 runs 14 residues. Trimming removed 4 bases from V and 3 bases from J; junction bases left unmatched: 9. Per the germline V gene, CDR1 is SQVTM and CDR2 is ANQGSEA. The CDR3 sequence: CSVGQGNMYYEQYF. DNA for the CDR3: TGCAGCGTTGGACAGGGAAATATGTACTACGAGCAGTACTTC.

This clone was seen at least ten times. This chain uses TRBV7-3 with TRBJ2-1, with TRBD2 as a possible D gene (5 bases). The germline gives CDR1 SGHTA, CDR2 FQGTGA. Trimming took 0 bases from V and 6 from J, leaving 12 bases between them. The CDR3 is 15 amino acids. The CDR3 DNA reads as TGTGCCAGCAGCTTAACGGGAGATAGTTTCAATGAGCAGTTCTTC. Amino acid sequence: CASSLTGDSFNEQFF.

V usage is TRBV5-1 and J usage is TRBJ2-7; 9 bases are shared with TRBD1. The ends lost 3 bases at V and 3 bases at J; junction bases unmatched: 4. Germline CDR1 SGHRS, CDR2 YFSETQ. The CDR3 runs 14 residues. CDR3 sequence (DNA): TGCGCCAGCAGCTCCGGGACAGGGTACTACGAGCAGTACTTC. Protein: CASSSGTGYYEQYF.

This rearrangement joins TRBV5-1 to TRBJ1-1; the match to TRBD1 covers 10 bases. Germline assignment: CDR1 SGHRS and CDR2 YFSETQ. Losses at the gene ends were 5 bases for V and 11 bases for J; bases not matched to a gene: 6. This CDR3 has 12 amino acids. The CDR3 region has the DNA TGCGCCAGCAGGATGGACAGGGGGTGGGCTTTCTTT. Translated, it gives CASRMDRGWAFF.

The chain carries TRBV10-2 and TRBJ2-7; D gene ambiguous. Trimming took off 3 bases at V and 3 bases at J, with 6 bases between the two ends. Per the germline V gene, CDR1 is WSHSY and CDR2 is SAAADI. CDR3 length equals 12 residues. The CDR3 coding sequence is TGCGCCAGCAGTGACTTCAACTACGAGCAGTACTTC. This translates into CASSDFNYEQYF.

This clone appeared many times. At one end, the junction sequence differs from germline, possibly due to a read error. V is TRBV6-1 and J is TRBJ2-3, with D perhaps assigned TRBD1 or TRBD2 (5 bases each). The CDR3 runs 13 residues. Germline V gene data show CDR1 as MNHNS and CDR2 as SASEGT. DNA of the CDR3: TGTGCCAGCAGTGAAGGCAAAGGGACGAGAGGGAATTTT. It yields the protein CASSEGKGTRGNF.

The rearrangement links TRBV6-6 to TRBJ1-1; the D gene is possibly TRBD1 (5 bases). Trimming removed 0 bases from V and 7 bases from J, with 9 bases in between. The germline V gene has CDR1 MNHNY and CDR2 SVGAGI (reference sequence). There are 13 residues in the CDR3. The CDR3 nucleotides read TGTGCCAGCAGTTACTCGATCGGGGGTGAAGCTTTCTTT. The encoded protein is CASSYSIGGEAFF.

This clone was seen once. This chain links TRBV18 with TRBJ2-7; 9 bases fit TRBD1. The CDR3 spans 12 residues. The V gene's germline CDR1 is KGHSH and CDR2 LQKENI. V lost 8 bases, J lost 6 bases, and 5 bases stayed unmatched. CDR3 DNA: TGTGCCAGCGGACAGGGGATGGGCGAGCAGTACTTC. It specifies CASGQGMGEQYF.

The chain uses TRBV5-6 and TRBJ2-1, with D tentatively TRBD2 (6 bases). Germline values: CDR1 SGHDT, CDR2 YYEEEE. The CDR3 is 16 residues long. Trimming shortened V by 4 bases and J by 0 bases, and 14 bases separated the two germline ends. CDR3 sequence (DNA): TGTGCCAGCAGCCTCAACTTAGCGGCCTCCTACAATGAGCAGTTCTTC. Its protein is CASSLNLAASYNEQFF.

Here the CDR3 DNA reads TGTGCCAGCAGCCGCGGCGGGACAGGGTTCTCTGGGGCCAACGTCCTGACTTTC. Translation: CASSRGGTGFSGANVLTF. The gene calls are TRBV7-9 and TRBJ2-6, with 9 bases that match TRBD1. Germline CDR1 is SEHNR and CDR2 is FQNEAQ (reference sequence). With 5 bases clipped from V and 0 bases from J, the junction kept 8 bases outside the gene matches. The CDR3 consists of 18 residues.

The chain links TRBV6-5 to TRBJ1-1, with D possibly matching TRBD1 (6 bases). Germline CDR1 is MNHEY and CDR2 is SVGAGI. CDR3 length equals 14 residues. V lost 2 bases to trimming and J lost 2 bases, with 9 bases between them. The chain's CDR3 is CASSYTGGNTEAFF. CDR3 bases: TGTGCCAGCAGTTACACGGGGGGCAACACTGAAGCTTTCTTT.

The chain couples TRBV6-5 to TRBJ1-1; 8 bases are a match to TRBD1. V shed 6 bases and J 1 base; nucleotides not matched to a gene: 4. The CDR3 loop spans 14 amino acids. Per germline, CDR1 MNHEY and CDR2 SVGAGI. CDR3 in amino acids: CASSFGQGNTEAFF. CDR3 nucleotide sequence: TGTGCCAGCAGCTTCGGACAGGGGAACACTGAAGCTTTCTTT.

The chain carries TRBV11-3 and TRBJ2-5; D call uncertain. The DNA end is a closer match to TRBJ2-7, so the J assignment may be wrong. The length of the CDR3 is 12 residues. The germline V gene encodes CDR1 SGHNT and CDR2 YENEEA. CDR3: CASSYRGGEQYF. The CDR3 bases are TGTGCCAGCAGCTACAGAGGCGGCGAGCAGTACTTC.

The genes are TRBV19 and TRBJ1-5; 9 nucleotides align to TRBD1. The CDR3 loop spans 14 amino acids. V was pared by 9 bases and J by 2 bases, with 5 bases of the junction left unmatched. Germline V gives CDR1 LNHDA, CDR2 SQIVND (reference sequence). DNA for the CDR3: TGTGCCAGCCATCGGACAGGGGGCAATCAGCCCCAGCATTTT. Amino acid sequence: CASHRTGGNQPQHF.

This sequence joins TRBV19 and TRBJ1-2; perhaps TRBD1 as D (6 bases). From germline, CDR1 is LNHDA and CDR2 SQIVND (reference sequence). The CDR3 has 13 residues. The ends were cut back, 1 base at V and 6 bases at J, with 9 bases in the middle. The CDR3 DNA reads as TGTGCCAGTAGTATAGGCTCAGGGGATGGCTACACCTTC. As protein: CASSIGSGDGYTF.

In regard to this clone: The same CDR3 can be traced to other DNA sequences in this sample. This chain uses TRBV5-1 with TRBJ2-7; tentative D call: TRBD1 (6 bases). Germline-derived CDR1 and CDR2 are SGHRS and YFSETQ. The CDR3 consists of 13 residues. V was clipped by 2 bases and J by 1 base, with 7 bases between them. The CDR3 spells CASSFQGSYEQYF. The CDR3, as DNA: TGCGCCAGCAGCTTCCAGGGGTCCTACGAGCAGTACTTC. The variable domain in full, completed from reference TRBV5-1 and TRBJ2-7, reads KAGVTQTPRYLIKTRGQQVTLSCSPISGHRSVSWYQQTPGQGLQFLFEYFSETQRNKGNFPGRFSGRQFSNSRSEMNVSTLELGDSALYLCASSFQGSYEQYFGPGTRLTVT.

This clone was counted between two and nine times. The gene calls are TRBV4-1 and TRBJ2-3; 9 bases match TRBD1. The germline V gene encodes CDR1 MGHRA and CDR2 YSYEKL. V trimming: 5 bases; J trimming: 3 bases; junction bases outside the gene matches: 9. The CDR3 spans 16 residues. CDR3 amino acids: CASSATRTGETDTQYF. The CDR3 DNA is TGCGCCAGCAGCGCGACAAGGACAGGGGAAACAGATACGCAGTATTTT.

The chain carries TRBV7-8 and TRBJ2-7, with D tentatively TRBD1 (6 bases). Per germline, CDR1 SGHVS and CDR2 FQNEAQ. This CDR3 comprises 15 residues. V was clipped by 5 bases and J by 0 bases, with 14 bases between them. DNA of the CDR3: TGTGCCAGCAGCCAAACCCAGGGGAGCTCCTACGAGCAGTACTTC. Translated: CASSQTQGSSYEQYF.

The V and J genes are TRBV6-1 and TRBJ2-2, with TRBD1 matching over 8 bases. The CDR3 extends over 14 amino acids. From germline, CDR1 is MNHNS and CDR2 SASEGT. Unmatched junction bases numbered 3, after V lost 5 bases and J lost 4 bases. The CDR3 DNA is TGTGCCAGCAGTCGCGACAGGGGCACCGGGGAGCTGTTTTTT. It specifies CASSRDRGTGELFF.